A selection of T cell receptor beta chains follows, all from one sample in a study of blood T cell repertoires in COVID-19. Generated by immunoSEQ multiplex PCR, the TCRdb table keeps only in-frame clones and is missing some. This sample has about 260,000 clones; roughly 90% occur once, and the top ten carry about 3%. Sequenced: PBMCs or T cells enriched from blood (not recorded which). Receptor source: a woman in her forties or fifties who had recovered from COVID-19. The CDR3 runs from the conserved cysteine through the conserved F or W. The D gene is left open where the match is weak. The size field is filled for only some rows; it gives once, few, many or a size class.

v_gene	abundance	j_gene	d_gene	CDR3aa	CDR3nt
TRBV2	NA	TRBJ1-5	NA	CASSEQGYSNQPQHF	TGTGCCAGCAGTGAACAGGGGTATAGCAATCAGCCCCAGCATTTT
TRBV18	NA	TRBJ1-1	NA	CASSPPGTSFSRDTEAFF	TGTGCCAGCTCGCCCCCCGGGACATCCTTCAGTCGGGACACTGAAGCTTTCTTT
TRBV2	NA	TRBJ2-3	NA	CASRGVSGVNTQYF	TGTGCCAGCAGGGGGGTGTCGGGAGTGAATACGCAGTATTTT
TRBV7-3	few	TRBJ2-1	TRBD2	CASSQRASGSYNEQFF	TGTGCCAGCAGCCAGAGAGCTAGCGGGAGCTACAATGAGCAGTTCTTC
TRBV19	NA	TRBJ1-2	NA	CASSLSNYGYTF	TGTGCCAGTAGTCTCAGTAACTATGGCTACACCTTC
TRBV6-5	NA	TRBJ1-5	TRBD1	CASSYQAGGGQPQHF	TGTGCCAGCAGTTACCAAGCAGGGGGCGGTCAGCCCCAGCATTTT
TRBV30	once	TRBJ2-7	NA	CAWSANQGSYEQYF	TGTGCCTGGAGTGCTAACCAGGGATCCTACGAGCAGTACTTC
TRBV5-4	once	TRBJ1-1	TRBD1	CASSSRKAGQGYTEAFF	TGTGCCAGCAGCTCTCGGAAAGCGGGACAGGGCTACACTGAAGCTTTCTTT
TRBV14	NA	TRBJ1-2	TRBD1	CASSQVPGQGEGGYTF	TGTGCCAGCAGCCAAGTTCCGGGACAGGGGGAAGGTGGCTACACCTTC
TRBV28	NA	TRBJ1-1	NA	CASSLGEEHLGAFF	TGTGCCAGCAGTTTGGGGGAGGAACACTTAGGAGCTTTCTTT
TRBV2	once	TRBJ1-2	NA	CASSEQASNYGYTF	TGTGCCAGCAGTGAACAGGCGTCTAACTATGGCTACACCTTC
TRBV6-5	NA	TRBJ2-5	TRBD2	CASTRTSGSKTQYF	TGTGCCAGCACCAGGACTAGCGGGAGTAAGACCCAGTACTTC
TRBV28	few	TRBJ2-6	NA	CASSPREYRANVLTF	TGTGCCAGCAGTCCCCGGGAGTATAGGGCCAACGTCCTGACTTTC
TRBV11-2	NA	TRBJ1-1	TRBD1	CASSFGLTGQNTEAFF	TGTGCCAGCAGCTTTGGCCTGACAGGGCAGAACACTGAAGCTTTCTTT
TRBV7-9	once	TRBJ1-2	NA	CASSPTGTTYGYTF	TGTGCCAGCAGCCCCACAGGGACCACCTATGGCTACACCTTC
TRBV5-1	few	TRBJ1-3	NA	CASSGKETGTGNTIYF	TGCGCCAGCAGCGGAAAGGAGACAGGTACTGGAAACACCATATATTTT